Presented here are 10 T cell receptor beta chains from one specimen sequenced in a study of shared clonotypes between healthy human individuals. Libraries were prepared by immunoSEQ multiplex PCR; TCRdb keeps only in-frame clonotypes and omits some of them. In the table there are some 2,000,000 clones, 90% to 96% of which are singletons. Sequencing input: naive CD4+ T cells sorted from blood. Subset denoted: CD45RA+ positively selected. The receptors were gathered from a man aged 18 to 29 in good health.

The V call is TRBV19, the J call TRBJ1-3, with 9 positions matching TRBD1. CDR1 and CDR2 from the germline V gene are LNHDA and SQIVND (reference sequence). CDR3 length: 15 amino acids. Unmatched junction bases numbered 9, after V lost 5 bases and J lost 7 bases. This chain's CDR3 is CASSFTGGHGNTIYF. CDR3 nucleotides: TGTGCCAGTAGTTTCACAGGGGGCCACGGGAACACCATATATTTT.

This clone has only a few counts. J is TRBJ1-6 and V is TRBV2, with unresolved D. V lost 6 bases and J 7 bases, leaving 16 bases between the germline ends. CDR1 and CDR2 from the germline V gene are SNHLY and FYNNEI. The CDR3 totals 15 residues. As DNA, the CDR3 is TGTGCCAGCAGCCCAGAAGGAAATTCGAATTCACCCCTCCACTTT. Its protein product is CASSPEGNSNSPLHF.

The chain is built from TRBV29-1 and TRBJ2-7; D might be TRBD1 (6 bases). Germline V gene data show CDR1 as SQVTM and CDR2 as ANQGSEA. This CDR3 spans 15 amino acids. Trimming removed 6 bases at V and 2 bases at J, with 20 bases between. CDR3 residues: CSVDQRQVTTYEQYF. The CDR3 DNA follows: TGCAGCGTAGACCAGAGACAGGTCACTACCTACGAGCAGTACTTC.

The CDR3 protein is CASSDQNTEAFF. In nucleotides, the CDR3 is TGCGCCAGCAGTGATCAGAACACTGAAGCTTTCTTT. The chain recombines TRBV10-1 with TRBJ1-1; D gene unclear. Germline V gene sequence: CDR1 WNHNN, CDR2 SYGVQD (reference sequence). The CDR3 covers 12 residues. Between the trimmed V and J ends, which lost 3 bases and 1 base, there was a span of 3 bases.

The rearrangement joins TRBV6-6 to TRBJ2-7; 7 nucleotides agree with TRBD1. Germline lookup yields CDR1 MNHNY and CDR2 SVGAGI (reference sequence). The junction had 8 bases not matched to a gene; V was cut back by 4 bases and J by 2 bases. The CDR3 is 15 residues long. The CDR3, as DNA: TGTGCCAGCAGTTCCGACAGGGTTCTGACCTACGAGCAGTACTTC. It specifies CASSSDRVLTYEQYF.

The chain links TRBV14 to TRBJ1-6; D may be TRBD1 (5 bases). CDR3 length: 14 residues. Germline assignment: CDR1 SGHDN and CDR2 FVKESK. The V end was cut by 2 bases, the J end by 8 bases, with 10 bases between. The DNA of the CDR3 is TGTGCCAGCAGCCAACTCCAGGGACATTCACCCCTCCACTTT. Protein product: CASSQLQGHSPLHF.

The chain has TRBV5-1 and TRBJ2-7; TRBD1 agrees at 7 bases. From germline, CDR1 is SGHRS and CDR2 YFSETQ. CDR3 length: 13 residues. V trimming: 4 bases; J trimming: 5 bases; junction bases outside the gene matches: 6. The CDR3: CASSTPTGNEQYF. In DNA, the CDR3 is TGCGCCAGCAGCACCCCGACAGGGAACGAGCAGTACTTC.

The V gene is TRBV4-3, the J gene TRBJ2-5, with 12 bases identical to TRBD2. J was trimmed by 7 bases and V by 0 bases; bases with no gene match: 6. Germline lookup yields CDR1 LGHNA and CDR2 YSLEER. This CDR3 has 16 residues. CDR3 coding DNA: TGCGCCAGCAGCCAAGATTCTAGCGGGAGGGGACTGACCCAGTACTTC. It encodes CASSQDSSGRGLTQYF.

The CDR3: CASGSGTYNSPLHF. CDR3 sequence (DNA): TGTGCCAGCGGAAGTGGGACTTATAATTCACCCCTCCACTTT. The chain employs TRBV27 and TRBJ1-6; tentative D call: TRBD1 (5 bases). V dropped 8 bases and J dropped 4 bases, with 12 bases sitting between them. This CDR3 contains 14 residues. The germline CDR1 and CDR2 sequences are MNHEY and SMNVEV (reference sequence).

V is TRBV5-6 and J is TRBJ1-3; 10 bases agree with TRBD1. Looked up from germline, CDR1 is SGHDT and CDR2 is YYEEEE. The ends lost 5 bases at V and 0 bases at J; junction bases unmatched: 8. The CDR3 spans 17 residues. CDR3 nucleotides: TGTGCCAGCAGACTTTCCGGGACAGGGGCCTCTGGAAACACCATATATTTT. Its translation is CASRLSGTGASGNTIYF.